Below, one T cell receptor beta chain is given with its context. Its antigen is unknown. There are no base qualities to consult, and no much larger clone falls within one base. Single viable CD3+CD4+CD8-CD45RO+ cells were sorted as memory CD4+ T cells on a FACSAria II. To determine CMV serostatus, a Roche Elecsys assay was used that detects serum IgG against CMV pp150, pp28, p38 and p52. Following thawing, total CD4+ T cells were enriched through positive selection using CD4 magnetic microbeads. Samples originated from another study that specifically interrogated the CD4+ T cell memory repertoire. Peripheral blood mononuclear cells were isolated and cryopreserved following standard operating procedures; serum was stored at -80 °C. The staining used CD3-PerCP (BW264/56), CD4-APC (RPA-T4), CD45RO-PE (UCHT1) and CD8-Pacific Orange (3B5) antibodies, and Sytox blue was used to exclude non-viable cells.

The germline V gene (reference sequence) sets CDR1 to SGHNT and CDR2 to YYREEE. Trimming removed 0 bases from V and 2 bases from J, leaving 14 bases between the germline ends. The CDR3 measures 16 amino acids from cysteine to phenylalanine. The DNA shown is the 48-base CDR3, in frame from base 1. The entry originates in a study of memory CD4+ T cells and cytomegalovirus serostatus (dated by TCRdb to between 2018 and 2020). Looking at the study overall: The cohort included around 35 healthy adults from Belgium, of whom 9 were CMV seropositive and 24 were CMV seronegative. To replicate a published TCR-based CMV serostatus classifier, the researchers sequenced the CD4+ memory TCRbeta repertoires of a Belgian cohort whose cytomegalovirus serostatus was known.

Broader findings and caveats from the paper: On the Belgian cohort, the classifier built on the original framework reached a median bootstrapped AUC of around 0.96, with a 95% CI of 0.76-1.00. Of 150 to 200 previously reported CMV-associated TCRbeta sequences, approximately 64 appeared in the CD4+ memory repertoires, each in one to five individuals. The results were interpreted as suggesting that the CMV-associated TCR signature is largely present in the CD4+ memory repertoire. Only CD4+CD45RO+ memory cells were sequenced, in contrast to the original study, in which naive and memory CD4+ and CD8+ populations were covered. For CMV serostatus prediction, a median bootstrapped AUC of roughly 0.94 was reached with the original framework, and a median bootstrapped AUC of about 0.89 was reached with a US-trained random forest.

The Quick-DNA Microprep Kit was used to extract genomic DNA from the sorted cells. Amplification of TCRbeta DNA was done with the immunoSEQ hsTCRbeta kit, following the protocol from the manufacturer. An Illumina MiSeq instrument was used to sequence the TCRbeta libraries. The source study handled its data this way. Removing out-of-frame sequences left 2,204,828 distinct TCRbeta sequences, an average of roughly 67,000 per individual. Each individual was scored according to the count of roughly 160 previously reported CMV-associated TCRbeta sequences and the total productive distinct TCRbeta count. A beta-binomial model was reimplemented in Python, and random forests from scikit-learn, run with default parameters, were trained on data from the US cohort. Classifier performance on the Belgian cohort was summarized as median AUC with percentile confidence intervals calculated over 10,000 bootstrap iterations. Imported from immuneACCESS, the table was reduced by TCRdb to in-frame sequences with V and J called. These copies leave out some clones; in studies compared against another copy, an unresolved V gene accounts for under half, and the cause of the remainder is not known. V and J calls and clone size come straight from that table; D and trimming were deduced from the DNA. The sample table contains roughly 76,000 clones; only one count was recorded for about 73% of them. Around 2.6% of the sample goes to the ten largest clones.

The sequence came from an adult in good health and CMV-seropositive. Sequencing was performed on memory CD4+ T cells from blood. This sequence uses TRBV5-4 and TRBJ1-1, with the identity of the D gene unclear. The CDR3 protein sequence reads: CASSLDSRYVNTEAFF. The nucleotide sequence reads TGTGCCAGCAGCTTGGACAGTAGATACGTCAACACTGAAGCTTTCTTT.